This passage covers 31 T cell receptor beta chains from one sample sequenced in a study of cytomegalovirus exposure and HLA in healthy donors. This PCR relied on a set of 60 Vbeta primers and 13 Jbeta primers. The protocol was immunoSEQ multiplex PCR, while the TCRdb copy is restricted to in-frame clones and leaves out a portion. The sample contains 180,000 or so clones, almost 80% of which appear only once. Source material: PBMCs. The receptors were sampled from a man aged 35 to 55 in good health and CMV-seropositive.

This CDR3 reads CASSLGGGNYGYTF. The CDR3 bases are TGTGCCAGCAGCTTGGGCGGGGGGAACTATGGCTACACCTTC. This sequence joins TRBV5-4 and TRBJ1-2; D may be TRBD1 (5 bases). This CDR3 is 14 amino acids long. V was clipped by 0 bases and J by 2 bases, with 8 bases between them. Germline-derived CDR1 and CDR2 are SGHNT and YYREEE (reference sequence).

The V call is TRBV9, the J call TRBJ1-3; no clear D gene. V shed 1 base and J shed 1 base, with 6 bases lying between them. CDR1 is SGDLS and CDR2 is YYNGEE in the germline V gene. The CDR3 consists of 14 residues. CDR3 DNA sequence: TGTGCCAGCAGCGTACAGGAATCTGGAAACACCATATATTTT. Translated, it gives CASSVQESGNTIYF.

The chain has TRBV10-1 and TRBJ2-1; perhaps TRBD1 as D (6 bases). The V end lost 10 bases, the J end lost 8 bases, and 18 bases lay between the germline ends. CDR3 size: 13 residues. From germline, CDR1 is WNHNN and CDR2 SYGVQD (reference sequence). The CDR3 region is CATSRGRIDEQFF. The CDR3 coding sequence is TGCGCCACCTCGAGGGGGAGAATCGATGAGCAGTTCTTC.

This sequence joins TRBV25-1 and TRBJ2-1; no clear D gene. CDR3 size: 15 residues. Trimming cost V 7 bases and J 6 bases, with 19 bases left between them. Germline CDR1 and CDR2: MGHDK and SYGVNS. This CDR3 reads CASTPPFETGNEQFF. The CDR3 region has the DNA TGTGCCAGCACCCCCCCTTTCGAGACTGGCAATGAGCAGTTCTTC.

Only one count was recorded for this clone. This chain connects TRBV2 to TRBJ1-3; D possibly corresponds to TRBD1 (6 bases). In germline, CDR1 is SNHLY, CDR2 FYNNEI. The CDR3 is 15 residues long. V was clipped by 6 bases and J by 1 base, with 13 bases between them. DNA for the CDR3: TGTGCCAGCAGGTTGATACAGGGATCTGGAAACACCATATATTTT. It encodes CASRLIQGSGNTIYF. The variable domain in full, completed from reference TRBV2 and TRBJ1-3, reads EPEVTQTPSHQVTQMGQEVILRCVPISNHLYFYWYRQILGQKVEFLVSFYNNEISEKSEIFDDQFSVERPDGSNFTLKIRSTKLEDSAMYFCASRLIQGSGNTIYFGEGSWLTVV.

J is TRBJ2-5 and V is TRBV5-6; 8 bases line up with TRBD2. V shed 0 bases and J 7 bases; nucleotides not matched to a gene: 11. The CDR3 covers 16 residues. The germline gives CDR1 SGHDT, CDR2 YYEEEE. The CDR3 DNA reads TGTGCCAGCAGCTTGGGAGGTAGCGGGGTGCCGGGGACCCAGTACTTC. Its protein is CASSLGGSGVPGTQYF.

This clone has a handful of counts. The same CDR3 also results from other DNA sequences found in this sample. CDR3 DNA sequence: TGTGCCAGTAGTATAGGGGAAGGGGCATACGAGCAGTACTTC. Its protein product is CASSIGEGAYEQYF. The chain carries TRBV19 and TRBJ2-7, with D perhaps TRBD1 (5 bases). This CDR3 comprises 14 residues. The germline gives CDR1 LNHDA, CDR2 SQIVND (reference sequence). Between the trimmed V and J ends, which lost 1 base and 4 bases, there was a span of 11 bases.

In this sample, this clone turned up a few times. The chain combines TRBV6-6 with TRBJ1-4; no clear D. This CDR3 comprises 13 residues. CDR1 and CDR2 (germline): MNHNY, SVGAGI (reference sequence). Trimming pared 3 bases from V and 8 bases from J, leaving 10 bases between. The CDR3 loop is CASSYEEREKLFF. The CDR3 DNA reads as TGTGCCAGCAGTTATGAGGAGAGGGAAAAACTGTTTTTT.

The rearrangement joins TRBV6-4 to TRBJ2-5; TRBD2 agrees at 7 bases. CDR1 MRHNA and CDR2 SNTAGT come from the germline V gene. The J segment lost 2 bases and the V segment lost 0 bases, leaving 12 bases of the junction unmatched. The CDR3 is 18 residues long. The CDR3 DNA is TGTGCCAGCAGTGACTCCCTCCCCCAGACTAGCAGACAAGAGACCCAGTACTTC. As protein: CASSDSLPQTSRQETQYF.

The rearrangement uses TRBV5-1 and TRBJ1-3, with a tentative D call TRBD1 (5 bases). The germline gives CDR1 SGHRS, CDR2 YFSETQ. This CDR3 comprises 15 residues. With 4 bases removed from V and 3 bases from J, the gap between germline ends came to 14 bases. Written as DNA, the CDR3 is TGCGCCAGCAGCCCTACAGGTCAAGGTGGAAACACCATATATTTT. As protein: CASSPTGQGGNTIYF.

Notes on this clone: As the CDR3 is not closed by the conserved phenylalanine or tryptophan, this likely results from a read error. CDR3: CASSLGTDYGYTL. CDR3 in DNA: TGTGCCAGCAGTTTAGGGACAGACTATGGCTACACCCTC. The V call is TRBV28, the J call TRBJ1-2; 7 bases map to TRBD1. V was clipped by 2 bases and J by 3 bases; unmatched bases: 0. There are 13 residues in the CDR3. The germline gives CDR1 MDHEN, CDR2 SYDVKM.

The rearrangement links TRBV6-1 to TRBJ1-2, with D possibly TRBD1 on 6 matching bases. This CDR3 comprises 14 residues. Trimming pared 0 bases from V and 4 bases from J, leaving 9 bases between. CDR1 and CDR2 from the germline V gene are MNHNS and SASEGT. In nucleotides, the CDR3 is TGTGCCAGCAGTGAAGCTGGGGGCACCTATGGCTACACCTTC. Protein sequence: CASSEAGGTYGYTF.

The chain links TRBV5-1 to TRBJ2-5, with D possibly being TRBD2 (5 bases). Trimming pared 5 bases from V and 5 bases from J, leaving 19 bases between. Germline lookup yields CDR1 SGHRS and CDR2 YFSETQ. The CDR3 loop spans 15 amino acids. The CDR3 sequence: CASSYNSLRGETQYF. The CDR3 bases are TGCGCCAGCAGTTATAATAGTCTAAGAGGGGAGACCCAGTACTTC.

The genes are TRBV5-1 and TRBJ2-7; perhaps TRBD1 as D (5 bases). CDR1 SGHRS and CDR2 YFSETQ come from the germline V gene. The CDR3 extends over 13 amino acids. Trimming took 4 bases from V and 3 from J, leaving 11 bases between them. This CDR3 reads CASSPGQIYEQYF. The CDR3 DNA sequence: TGCGCCAGCAGCCCCGGACAAATCTACGAGCAGTACTTC.

The chain links TRBV5-4 to TRBJ2-1, with 7 bases that match TRBD1. Germline loops: CDR1 SGHNT, CDR2 YYREEE (reference sequence). The CDR3 length is 16 residues. V lost 3 bases, J lost 6 bases, and 12 bases stayed unmatched. CDR3 amino acids: CASSSSDRAAANEQFF. As DNA, the CDR3 is TGTGCCAGCAGCTCCTCAGACAGGGCAGCTGCCAATGAGCAGTTCTTC. Looking up the rest from reference TRBV5-4 and TRBJ2-1 gives the full variable domain: ETGVTQSPTHLIKTRGQQVTLRCSSQSGHNTVSWYQQALGQGPQFIFQYYREEENGRGNFPPRFSGLQFPNYSSELNVNALELDDSALYLCASSSSDRAAANEQFFGPGTRLTVL.

This clone was seen a few times. This chain uses TRBV2 with TRBJ2-3; TRBD2 matches at 7 bases. The CDR3 loop spans 13 amino acids. Germline values: CDR1 SNHLY, CDR2 FYNNEI. The ends lost 6 bases at V and 5 bases at J; junction bases unmatched: 5. CDR3 sequence reads: CASSGTGGDTQYF. CDR3 in DNA: TGTGCCAGCAGCGGGACGGGGGGAGATACGCAGTATTTT.

The CDR3 sequence is CASSPQGSSTDTQYF. For the CDR3, the DNA is TGCGCCAGCAGCCCCCAGGGGTCTAGCACAGATACGCAGTATTTT. The V gene is TRBV5-1, the J gene TRBJ2-3; the D gene is possibly TRBD1 (6 bases). Germline CDR1 SGHRS, CDR2 YFSETQ. The CDR3 spans 15 residues. V was clipped by 4 bases and J by 0 bases, with 12 bases between them.

The rearrangement joins TRBV7-6 to TRBJ2-1, with D tentatively TRBD2 (5 bases). The CDR3 totals 12 residues. The V gene lost 5 bases and the J gene lost 9 bases, with 11 bases spanning the gap. The germline CDR1 and CDR2 sequences are SGHVS and FNYEAQ. The CDR3 DNA reads as TGTGCCAGCAGCCCCACCGGGATTGAGCAGTTCTTC. It translates to CASSPTGIEQFF.

This clone has only a few counts. The V gene is TRBV6-5, the J gene TRBJ2-3; TRBD1 aligns across 7 bases. The V gene end was trimmed by 11 bases and the J gene end by 0 bases; junction bases not matched to a gene: 8. CDR1 is MNHEY and CDR2 is SVGAGI in the germline V gene. The CDR3 is 14 residues long. CDR3 loop: CAGNRDRSTDTQYF. The CDR3 DNA sequence: TGTGCCGGCAACCGGGACAGAAGCACAGATACGCAGTATTTT.

Concerning this clone: Relative to the germline gene, one junction end is altered; a read error may explain this. The rearrangement links TRBV4-2 to TRBJ2-6, with 9 bases that match TRBD1. The CDR3 is 18 residues long. The germline CDR1 and CDR2 sequences are LGHNA and YNFKEQ. As DNA, the CDR3 is TGTGCCAGCAGCCAACAGGACAGGGGACCTCTGGAGGCCAACGGCCTGACTTTC. It specifies CASSQQDRGPLEANGLTF.

The V gene is TRBV7-9, the J gene TRBJ1-2; D is unclear. This CDR3 region has 16 residues. The V and J ends lost 1 base and 5 bases respectively, with 17 bases between them. CDR1 is SEHNR, CDR2 FQNEAQ, per germline (reference sequence). As DNA, the CDR3 is TGTGCCAGCAGCTTAGGCCGTATCATCGGAGATTATGGCTACACCTTC. Its protein product is CASSLGRIIGDYGYTF. The entire variable domain, with the rest obtained from reference TRBV7-9 and TRBJ1-2, is as follows: DTGVSQNPRHKITKRGQNVTFRCDPISEHNRLYWYRQTLGQGPEFLTYFQNEAQLEKSRLLSDRFSAERPKGSFSTLEIQRTEQGDSAMYLCASSLGRIIGDYGYTFGSGTRLTVV.

The V call is TRBV14, the J call TRBJ1-3; D gene ambiguous. The CDR3 totals 15 residues. V was shortened by 1 base and J by 1 base, with 8 bases between the two germline ends. The germline CDR1 and CDR2 sequences are SGHDN and FVKESK. The CDR3 nucleotides are TGTGCCAGCAGCCAAGTAGGAGCTTCTGGAAACACCATATATTTT. Translating gives CASSQVGASGNTIYF.

The V call is TRBV5-4, the J call TRBJ1-6; 8 bases agree with TRBD1. This CDR3 is built from 16 residues. The junction had 6 bases not matched to a gene; V was cut back by 0 bases and J by 7 bases. Germline V gene sequence: CDR1 SGHNT, CDR2 YYREEE (reference sequence). In nucleotides, the CDR3 is TGTGCCAGCAGCTTGGGACAGGGGAAGAGGAATTCACCCCTCCACTTT. Translating it yields CASSLGQGKRNSPLHF.

This clone was seen just once. The chain carries TRBV28 and TRBJ2-7; tentatively, D is TRBD2 (7 bases). V shed 2 bases and J shed 2 bases, with 10 bases lying between them. The CDR3 is 14 residues long. Germline V gene data show CDR1 as MDHEN and CDR2 as SYDVKM. The CDR3 protein is CASSLRGGPYEQYF. CDR3 DNA sequence: TGTGCCAGCAGTTTAAGGGGGGGGCCCTACGAGCAGTACTTC.

The CDR3, as DNA: TGTGCCAGCAGTCAAAGACTAGCCCAAATCACCGGGGAGCTGTTTTTT. Translation: CASSQRLAQITGELFF. The chain couples TRBV6-6 to TRBJ2-2; 7 nucleotides align to TRBD2. V shed 5 bases and J 4 bases; nucleotides not matched to a gene: 10. This CDR3 contains 16 residues. Germline V gene sequence: CDR1 MNHNY, CDR2 SVGAGI (reference sequence).

The rearrangement uses TRBV2 and TRBJ2-3, with D unresolved. This CDR3 contains 15 residues. Trimming took off 3 bases at V and 0 bases at J, with 10 bases between the two ends. CDR1 and CDR2 (germline): SNHLY, FYNNEI. The CDR3 is CASSDWQKSTDTQYF. CDR3 DNA sequence: TGTGCCAGCAGTGATTGGCAGAAAAGCACAGATACGCAGTATTTT.

This clone was detected only a few times. This chain connects TRBV7-9 to TRBJ1-4; 7 positions agree with TRBD1. Trimming removed 7 bases from V and 5 bases from J; junction bases left unmatched: 4. The CDR3 runs 13 residues. The germline gives CDR1 SEHNR, CDR2 FQNEAQ (reference sequence). DNA for the CDR3: TGTGCCAGCACCCAAGGGGGCAATGAAAAACTGTTTTTT. Its translation: CASTQGGNEKLFF.

V usage is TRBV5-6 and J usage is TRBJ2-5, with 9 positions matching TRBD2. The end of the DNA is better explained by TRBJ2-7, so the J call may be wrong. The CDR3 is 15 amino acids. CDR1 is SGHDT, CDR2 YYEEEE, per germline. The chain's CDR3 is CASSLAGSGSYEQYF. As DNA, the CDR3 is TGTGCCAGCAGCTTGGCGGGTAGCGGGAGCTACGAGCAGTACTTC.

This rearrangement joins TRBV5-1 to TRBJ2-3, with TRBD2 matching over 12 bases. The CDR3 has 15 residues. Trimming at V came to 4 bases and at J to 4 bases, leaving 4 bases not matched to a gene. In germline, CDR1 is SGHRS, CDR2 YFSETQ. CDR3 coding DNA: TGCGCCAGCAGCGACGGGACTAGCGGGCCAGATACGCAGTATTTT. This gives the protein CASSDGTSGPDTQYF. The variable domain in full, completed from reference TRBV5-1 and TRBJ2-3, reads KAGVTQTPRYLIKTRGQQVTLSCSPISGHRSVSWYQQTPGQGLQFLFEYFSETQRNKGNFPGRFSGRQFSNSRSEMNVSTLELGDSALYLCASSDGTSGPDTQYFGPGTRLTVL.

Note on this clone: At one boundary the junction diverges from the germline segment, which might be a read error. This sequence joins TRBV2 and TRBJ1-5; D is uncertain. CDR1 and CDR2 (germline): SNHLY, FYNNEI. CDR3 length equals 15 residues. CDR3 coding DNA: TGTGCCAGCAGTGTTGGGGTGGGGAGCAATCAACCCCAGCATTTT. It yields the protein CASSVGVGSNQPQHF.

This clone showed up just once. The chain combines TRBV6-6 with TRBJ2-3; no firm D call. The CDR3 runs 12 residues. Germline V CDR1 and CDR2: MNHNY, SVGAGI (reference sequence). Trimming took 5 bases from V and 3 from J, leaving 6 bases between them. Here the CDR3 reads CASSHLTDTQYF. In nucleotides, the CDR3 is TGTGCCAGCAGTCATTTGACAGATACGCAGTATTTT.